This T cell receptor beta chain is from a study of brain T cells in children with intractable seizures (dated by TCRdb to about 2021). Background on the whole study: As a first screen for immune gene transcripts, resected brain tissue from approximately 49 pediatric epilepsy surgery cases was run on a NanoString immunology panel. Among the roughly twelve selected surgery cases, eight also had pre-surgery blood sequenced, leaving four with brain tissue only.

Via the germline V gene, CDR1 is SGHRS and CDR2 YFSETQ. Counted from cysteine to phenylalanine, this CDR3 has 16 amino acids. Kept here is only the CDR3 DNA, which spans 48 bases and is read in frame from base 1. The germline V end is reduced by 4 bases and the J end by 1 base; junction bases left unmatched: 7. About this clone: It has no known antigen specificity. There are no base qualities to consult, and no much larger clone falls within one base.

The immunoSEQ assay was used to generate TCR beta chain sequences from genomic DNA. The authors' analysis ran thus. CDR3 sequences that did not begin with the conserved framework cysteine at position 104 were removed manually. To get clonality, the normalized Shannon's Diversity Index was subtracted from one, giving values from 0 (maximal diversity) to 1 (oligoclonal). Chi-squared comparison-of-proportions tests assessed whether the same CDR3 differed in frequency between samples, such as brain versus blood. Public clonotypes were found through immuneACCESS searches, while the VDJdb browser was used to judge similarity to known antiviral clonotypes. Sourced from immuneACCESS, this table was stored by TCRdb with only in-frame sequences that have V and J called. A share of the clones is absent; for the studies checked, an unresolved V gene accounts for under half, and the remainder has no known explanation. That table supplies the V and J calls and clone size; D and trimming were determined from the DNA. This sample is represented by about 340,000 clones; over 85% of them were singletons. The top ten clonotypes cover 5.7% of the sample.

The sample's time point label, in plain terms: blood from clinic visit 5 months post-surgery; TSC patient then seizure free. Surgery cases with the highest brain T cell transcript signatures were selected for TCR beta chain sequencing of brain tissue and, where available, blood. Patients had been treated with at least one anti-epileptic drug before surgery. TCR-sequenced patients were children with drug-resistant epilepsy due to tuberous sclerosis complex, focal cortical dysplasia, Rasmussen encephalitis or hemimegalencephaly. Bulk genomic DNA was isolated from unsorted brain tissue and whole blood using the Monarch genomic DNA purification kit. Overall study results and their limits: Viral specificity was inferred only from CDR3 sequence similarity, and patients' HCMV serostatus was unknown. Because pre- and post-surgery blood were sequenced to different depths, clones absent from the pre-surgery sample may reflect undersampling.

The rearranged segments are TRBV5-1 and TRBJ2-2; 7 bases in between match TRBD2. The starting material was peripheral blood, obtained more than 4 months after surgery. The TCR was taken from a boy in the first two years of life with tuberous sclerosis and intractable seizures. The CDR3 corresponds to CASSPRASGNTGELFF. The DNA sequence is TGCGCCAGCAGCCCCAGGGCTAGCGGGAACACCGGGGAGCTGTTTTTT.